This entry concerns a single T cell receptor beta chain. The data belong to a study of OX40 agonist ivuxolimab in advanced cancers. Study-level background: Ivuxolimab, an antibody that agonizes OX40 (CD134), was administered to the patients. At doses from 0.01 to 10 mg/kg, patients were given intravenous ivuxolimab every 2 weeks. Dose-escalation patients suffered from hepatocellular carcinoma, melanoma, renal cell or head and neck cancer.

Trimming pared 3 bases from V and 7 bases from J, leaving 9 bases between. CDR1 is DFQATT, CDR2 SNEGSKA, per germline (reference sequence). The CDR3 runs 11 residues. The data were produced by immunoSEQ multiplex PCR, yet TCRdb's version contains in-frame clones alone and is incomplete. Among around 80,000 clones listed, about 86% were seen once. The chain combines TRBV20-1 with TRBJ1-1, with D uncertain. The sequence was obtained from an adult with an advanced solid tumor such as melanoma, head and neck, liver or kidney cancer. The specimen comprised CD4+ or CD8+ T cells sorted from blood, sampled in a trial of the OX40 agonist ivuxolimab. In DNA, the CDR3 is TGCAGTGCTAGTGAAGGGCTTGAAGCTTTCTTT. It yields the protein CSASEGLEAFF.